Listed below are T cell receptor beta chains from one sample, sequenced in a study of neurological immune-mediated disorders. TCRdb used MiXCR to reprocess the 5' RACE reads, holding one entry per CDR3 protein. Of 90,000 to 100,000 distinct CDR3 sequences listed, around 3.3% were seen once; the top ten hold roughly 6.4%. Sequenced material: PBMCs. The receptors were gathered from a woman between 18 and 29 years old with multiple sclerosis. Both conserved end residues are part of each CDR3. The order of the fields is V gene, clone size, J gene, D gene, CDR3 DNA, CDR3 protein. D genes are given only for firm matches. For some rows the clone size is stated as once, few or many, or as a class when expanded; others skip it.

v_gene: TRBV12-3/TRBV12-4
abundance: many
j_gene: TRBJ2-1
d_gene: TRBD2
CDR3nt: TGTGCCAGCAGCGTGGATAGCGGGAGGGTATTCTCCTACAATGAGCAGTTCTTC
CDR3aa: CASSVDSGRVFSYNEQFF

v_gene: TRBV6-4
abundance: many
j_gene: TRBJ1-1
d_gene: -
CDR3nt: TGTGCCAGCAGGGACACCGAGAACACTGAAGCTTTCTTT
CDR3aa: CASRDTENTEAFF

v_gene: TRBV2
abundance: many
j_gene: TRBJ1-1
d_gene: -
CDR3nt: TGTGCCAGCGTTCGGACAGTTCTCGGGGAAGCTTTCTTT
CDR3aa: CASVRTVLGEAFF

v_gene: TRBV4-1
abundance: many
j_gene: TRBJ1-2
d_gene: -
CDR3nt: TGCGCCAGCAGTCCTGATTTGAGCTACCAGGGCTACACCTTC
CDR3aa: CASSPDLSYQGYTF

v_gene: TRBV19
abundance: -
j_gene: TRBJ2-7
d_gene: -
CDR3nt: TGTGCCAGTAGTACGGGACCGAACTACGAGCAGTACTTC
CDR3aa: CASSTGPNYEQYF

v_gene: TRBV20-1
abundance: many
j_gene: TRBJ1-6
d_gene: -
CDR3nt: TGCAGTGCTGCCCACCTCCCTGGCCAGGGCGATAATGATTCACCCCTCCACTTT
CDR3aa: CSAAHLPGQGDNDSPLHF

v_gene: TRBV28
abundance: many
j_gene: TRBJ2-2
d_gene: TRBD1
CDR3nt: TGTGCCAGCAGTTTTCCGGGACAGGGTAACACCGGGGAGCTGTTTTTT
CDR3aa: CASSFPGQGNTGELFF

v_gene: TRBV21-1
abundance: many
j_gene: TRBJ1-2
d_gene: -
CDR3nt: TGTGCCAGCTTCATACCCAGGGACGGACGGTGGAGGTACTATGGCTACACCTTC
CDR3aa: CASFIPRDGRWRYYGYTF

v_gene: TRBV12-3/TRBV12-4
abundance: many
j_gene: TRBJ2-7
d_gene: -
CDR3nt: TGTGCCAGCAGTCCCACGCGCCCGGAATCCTACGAGCAGTACTTC
CDR3aa: CASSPTRPESYEQYF

v_gene: TRBV6-1
abundance: many
j_gene: TRBJ1-3
d_gene: -
CDR3nt: TGTGCCAGCAGGGGAGATGGAAACACCATATATTTT
CDR3aa: CASRGDGNTIYF

v_gene: TRBV2
abundance: -
j_gene: TRBJ1-2
d_gene: -
CDR3nt: TGTGCCAGCAGCCTAGACGGAGCTAACTATGGCTACACCTTC
CDR3aa: CASSLDGANYGYTF

v_gene: TRBV18
abundance: few
j_gene: TRBJ2-7
d_gene: TRBD1
CDR3nt: TGTGCCAGCTCACAGCAGGGGACAGAATCCTACGAGCAGTACTTC
CDR3aa: CASSQQGTESYEQYF

v_gene: TRBV20-1
abundance: many
j_gene: TRBJ2-3
d_gene: -
CDR3nt: TGCAGTGCTAGAGGAGGCCTCACAGATACGCAGTATTTT
CDR3aa: CSARGGLTDTQYF

v_gene: TRBV6-5
abundance: many
j_gene: TRBJ2-3
d_gene: -
CDR3nt: TGTGCCAGCAGGGGGTCTGGCCCAGATACGCAGTATTTT
CDR3aa: CASRGSGPDTQYF

v_gene: TRBV29-1
abundance: many
j_gene: TRBJ2-7
d_gene: -
CDR3nt: TGCAGCGTAAGTGTCCTTGACGAGCAGTACTTC
CDR3aa: CSVSVLDEQYF

v_gene: TRBV20-1
abundance: many
j_gene: TRBJ1-1
d_gene: -
CDR3nt: TGCAGGCCCCTGAGTCGAGAAACTGAAGCTTTCTTT
CDR3aa: CRPLSRETEAFF

v_gene: TRBV20-1
abundance: few
j_gene: TRBJ1-6
d_gene: TRBD1
CDR3nt: TGCAGTGCCACCCGGGGACAGGGCAATTCACACCTCCACTTT
CDR3aa: CSATRGQGNSHLHF

v_gene: TRBV6-1
abundance: many
j_gene: TRBJ1-1
d_gene: -
CDR3nt: TGTGCCAGCATTCCTCGCGGGCTGGGGACTGAAGCTTTCTTT
CDR3aa: CASIPRGLGTEAFF

v_gene: TRBV5-1
abundance: many
j_gene: TRBJ2-3
d_gene: TRBD2
CDR3nt: TGCGCCAGCAGCTTGGTAGTGGCTAGCGGGAGTTCCACAGATACGCAGTATTTT
CDR3aa: CASSLVVASGSSTDTQYF

v_gene: TRBV6-5
abundance: many
j_gene: TRBJ1-1
d_gene: TRBD1
CDR3nt: TGTGCCAGCAGTTTACCTCCGGGACAGGGGGCGATGAACACTGAAGCTTTCTTT
CDR3aa: CASSLPPGQGAMNTEAFF

v_gene: TRBV2
abundance: many
j_gene: TRBJ1-2
d_gene: -
CDR3nt: TGTGCCAGCAGTGGGGCGACCTATGGCTACACCTTC
CDR3aa: CASSGATYGYTF

v_gene: TRBV5-1
abundance: many
j_gene: TRBJ2-2
d_gene: -
CDR3nt: TGCGCCAGCAGCCCCACGGGCACCGGGGAGCTGTTTTTT
CDR3aa: CASSPTGTGELFF

v_gene: TRBV20-1
abundance: few
j_gene: TRBJ1-1
d_gene: TRBD1
CDR3nt: TGCAGTGCTCGGACAAGGGACAGGGGGCATACTGAAGCTTTCTTT
CDR3aa: CSARTRDRGHTEAFF

v_gene: TRBV20-1
abundance: many
j_gene: TRBJ2-1
d_gene: -
CDR3nt: TGCAGTGCTAGAGGGGCCAGCGGCCCCTACAATGAGCAGTTCTTC
CDR3aa: CSARGASGPYNEQFF

v_gene: TRBV28
abundance: many
j_gene: TRBJ2-1
d_gene: TRBD2
CDR3nt: TGTGCCAGCAGTTTATGGAGCGGGACTAGTCGCAATGAGCAGTTCTTC
CDR3aa: CASSLWSGTSRNEQFF

v_gene: TRBV10-3
abundance: many
j_gene: TRBJ1-1
d_gene: TRBD1
CDR3nt: TGTGCCATCAAGGGACAGGGGGATTCTGAAGCTTTCTTT
CDR3aa: CAIKGQGDSEAFF

v_gene: TRBV6-4
abundance: many
j_gene: TRBJ2-2
d_gene: TRBD1
CDR3nt: TGTGCCAGCAGTCGGGACAGGGATTACACCGGGGAGCTGTTTTTT
CDR3aa: CASSRDRDYTGELFF

v_gene: TRBV5-6
abundance: many
j_gene: TRBJ1-2
d_gene: TRBD1
CDR3nt: TGTGCCAGCAGACCCCGGGGACAGGGGGCGAATAACTATGGCTACACCTTC
CDR3aa: CASRPRGQGANNYGYTF

v_gene: TRBV20-1
abundance: many
j_gene: TRBJ1-1
d_gene: TRBD1
CDR3nt: TGCAGTGCTAGAGGAGGAGACAGGGGGAACACTGAAGCTTTCTTT
CDR3aa: CSARGGDRGNTEAFF

v_gene: TRBV14
abundance: -
j_gene: TRBJ2-7
d_gene: -
CDR3nt: TGTGCCAGCAGCCACAGGGCGACCTACGAGCAGTACTTC
CDR3aa: CASSHRATYEQYF

v_gene: TRBV5-1
abundance: many
j_gene: TRBJ2-7
d_gene: -
CDR3nt: TGCGCCAGCAGCTCGGGACCGAGCTCCTACGAGCAGTACTTC
CDR3aa: CASSSGPSSYEQYF

v_gene: TRBV7-9
abundance: many
j_gene: TRBJ2-3
d_gene: -
CDR3nt: TGTGCCAGCAGCTTAATGGGAACGGGACTTTCAGATACGCAGTATTTT
CDR3aa: CASSLMGTGLSDTQYF

v_gene: TRBV3-1
abundance: many
j_gene: TRBJ1-1
d_gene: TRBD1
CDR3nt: TGTGCCAGCACCCCCACCGGGACAGGGGCCATGAACACTGAAGCTTTCTTT
CDR3aa: CASTPTGTGAMNTEAFF

v_gene: TRBV12-3/TRBV12-4
abundance: many
j_gene: TRBJ2-5
d_gene: TRBD1
CDR3nt: TGTGCCAGCAGACGGCTACAGGGGGACCAAGAGACCCAGTACTTC
CDR3aa: CASRRLQGDQETQYF

v_gene: TRBV20-1
abundance: many
j_gene: TRBJ1-2
d_gene: -
CDR3nt: TGCAGTGCTAGTGAGAGTGGCTATGGCTACACCTTC
CDR3aa: CSASESGYGYTF

v_gene: TRBV9
abundance: many
j_gene: TRBJ2-3
d_gene: -
CDR3nt: TGTGCCAGCAGCCCCGAGGGGGGAGGGCTCAGCACAGATACGCAGTATTTT
CDR3aa: CASSPEGGGLSTDTQYF

v_gene: TRBV4-2
abundance: many
j_gene: TRBJ1-2
d_gene: TRBD1
CDR3nt: TGTGCCAGCAGAGAGACAGGGGGCTATGGCTACACCTTC
CDR3aa: CASRETGGYGYTF

v_gene: TRBV20-1
abundance: many
j_gene: TRBJ2-7
d_gene: TRBD2
CDR3nt: TGCAGTGCTGCGACTAGCGATCCCTACGAGCAGTACTTC
CDR3aa: CSAATSDPYEQYF

v_gene: TRBV7-2
abundance: many
j_gene: TRBJ2-3
d_gene: -
CDR3nt: TGTGCCAGCAGCTTAATGGGACATAGCACAGATACGCAGTATTTT
CDR3aa: CASSLMGHSTDTQYF

v_gene: TRBV11-2
abundance: many
j_gene: TRBJ2-7
d_gene: -
CDR3nt: TGTGCCAGCAGCTTAGCTCGCGGGATAGGCTACGAGCAGTACTTC
CDR3aa: CASSLARGIGYEQYF

v_gene: TRBV5-1
abundance: many
j_gene: TRBJ2-5
d_gene: -
CDR3nt: TGCGCCAGCAGCCACTCGGGGGAGACCCAGTACTTC
CDR3aa: CASSHSGETQYF

v_gene: TRBV27
abundance: -
j_gene: TRBJ1-1
d_gene: -
CDR3nt: TGTGCCAGCAGTTTACGGGCGGGGAAAGCTTTCTTT
CDR3aa: CASSLRAGKAFF

v_gene: TRBV5-1
abundance: many
j_gene: TRBJ2-7
d_gene: TRBD1
CDR3nt: TGCGCCAGTCGGACAGGGGGCGTTTCCTACGAGCAGTACTTC
CDR3aa: CASRTGGVSYEQYF

v_gene: TRBV5-1
abundance: many
j_gene: TRBJ2-3
d_gene: -
CDR3nt: TGCGCCAGCAGCTTAGACCCAGAGGGTACAGATACGCAGTATTTT
CDR3aa: CASSLDPEGTDTQYF

v_gene: TRBV28
abundance: many
j_gene: TRBJ1-6
d_gene: TRBD1
CDR3nt: TGTGCCAGCAGTTTGGCAGGGGGAAATTCACCCCTCCACTTT
CDR3aa: CASSLAGGNSPLHF

v_gene: TRBV30
abundance: few
j_gene: TRBJ2-7
d_gene: TRBD2
CDR3nt: TGTGCCTGGAGTCGGGGCGGGGGCGAGCAGTACTTC
CDR3aa: CAWSRGGGEQYF

v_gene: TRBV7-9
abundance: many
j_gene: TRBJ2-1
d_gene: -
CDR3nt: TGTGCCAGCAGCTTAGGACCGCCTGGAACTCCCTACAATGAGCAGTTCTTC
CDR3aa: CASSLGPPGTPYNEQFF

v_gene: TRBV20-1
abundance: many
j_gene: TRBJ2-3
d_gene: -
CDR3nt: TGCAGTGCAACAGCCCTCCGAGGAGAAGATACGCAGTATTTT
CDR3aa: CSATALRGEDTQYF